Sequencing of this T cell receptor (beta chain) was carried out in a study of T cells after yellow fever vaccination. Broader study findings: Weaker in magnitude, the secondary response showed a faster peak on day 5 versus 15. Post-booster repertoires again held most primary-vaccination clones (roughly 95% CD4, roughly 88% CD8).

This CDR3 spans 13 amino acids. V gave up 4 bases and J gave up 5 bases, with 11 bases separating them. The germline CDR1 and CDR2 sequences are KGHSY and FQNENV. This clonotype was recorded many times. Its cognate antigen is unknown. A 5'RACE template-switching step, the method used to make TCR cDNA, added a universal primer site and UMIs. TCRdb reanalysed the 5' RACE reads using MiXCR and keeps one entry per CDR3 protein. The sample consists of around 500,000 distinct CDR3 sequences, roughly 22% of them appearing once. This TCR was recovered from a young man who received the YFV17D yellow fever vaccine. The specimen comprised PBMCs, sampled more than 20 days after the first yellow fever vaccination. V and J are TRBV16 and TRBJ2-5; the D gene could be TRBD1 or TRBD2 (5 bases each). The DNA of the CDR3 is TGTGCCAGCAGCCCGTCGGGGCGGGAGACCCAGTACTTC. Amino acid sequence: CASSPSGRETQYF.